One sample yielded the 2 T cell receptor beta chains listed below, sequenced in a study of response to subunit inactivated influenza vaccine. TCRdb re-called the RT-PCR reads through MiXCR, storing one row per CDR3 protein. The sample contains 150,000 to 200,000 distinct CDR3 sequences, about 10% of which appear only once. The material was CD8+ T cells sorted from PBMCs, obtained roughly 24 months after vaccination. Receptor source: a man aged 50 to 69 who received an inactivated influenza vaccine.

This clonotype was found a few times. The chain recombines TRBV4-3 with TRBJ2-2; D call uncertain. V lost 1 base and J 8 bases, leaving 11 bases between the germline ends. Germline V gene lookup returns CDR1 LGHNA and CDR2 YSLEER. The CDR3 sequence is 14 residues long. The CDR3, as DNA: TGCGCCAGCAGCCAAGCGGATCTTGGGGGGGAGCTGTTTTTT. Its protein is CASSQADLGGELFF.

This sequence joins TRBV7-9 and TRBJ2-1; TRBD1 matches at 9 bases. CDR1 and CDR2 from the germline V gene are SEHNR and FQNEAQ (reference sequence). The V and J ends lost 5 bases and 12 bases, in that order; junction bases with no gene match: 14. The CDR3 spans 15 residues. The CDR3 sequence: CASSIPGQGSLGQFF. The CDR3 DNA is TGTGCCAGCAGCATCCCGGGACAGGGCTCACTGGGGCAGTTCTTC.